Listed below are T cell receptor beta chains from one sample, sequenced in a study of cytomegalovirus exposure and HLA in healthy donors. Clones were read by immunoSEQ multiplex PCR, and TCRdb kept only the in-frame ones, dropping some. The sample records approximately 72,000 clones, roughly 94% being singletons. Sequencing input: PBMCs. The receptor set was obtained from a woman between 18 and 30 years old in good health and CMV-seronegative. CDR3s include the opening cysteine and the closing phenylalanine or tryptophan. D genes are given only for firm matches. For some rows the clone size is stated as once, few or many, or as a class when expanded; others skip it.

DNA: TGTGCCAGCAGCTGGAGAGATTCTAATTCACCCCTCCACTTT
CDR3: CASSWRDSNSPLHF
size: once
D: .
J: TRBJ1-6
V: TRBV5-6

DNA: TGTGCCAGCAATCTAAGGGGAACGCCACCCTACGAGCAGTACTTC
CDR3: CASNLRGTPPYEQYF
size: .
D: .
J: TRBJ2-7
V: TRBV5-8

DNA: TGTGCCAGCAGTCCCGACAGAAGAAACACCATATATTTT
CDR3: CASSPDRRNTIYF
size: .
D: .
J: TRBJ1-3
V: TRBV6-6

DNA: TGTGCCAGCAGCGACGGAGTCAATCAGCCCCAGCATTTT
CDR3: CASSDGVNQPQHF
size: medium-sized
D: .
J: TRBJ1-5
V: TRBV7-2

DNA: TGTGCCAGCAGAGCGGGAGGGCTGAACTATGGCTACACCTTC
CDR3: CASRAGGLNYGYTF
size: .
D: .
J: TRBJ1-2
V: TRBV6-6

DNA: TGTGCCAGCAGTGTAGGGGGAATCAATGGCTACACCTTC
CDR3: CASSVGGINGYTF
size: .
D: .
J: TRBJ1-2
V: TRBV6-1

DNA: TGTGCCAGCAGCTCCTTAACACGTAACACTGAAGCTTTCTTT
CDR3: CASSSLTRNTEAFF
size: once
D: .
J: TRBJ1-1
V: TRBV9

DNA: TGTGCCAGCAGCCCGCCACAGGGGGTAAATGAGCAGTTCTTC
CDR3: CASSPPQGVNEQFF
size: .
D: TRBD1
J: TRBJ2-1
V: TRBV7-9

DNA: TGCAGTGCTAGAGATCCTTCGGAGGCTTTCTTT
CDR3: CSARDPSEAFF
size: .
D: .
J: TRBJ1-1
V: TRBV20-1

DNA: TGTGCCAGCAGCGTACACCTAGCGGGGGGCCATGGAGGGGATGAGCAGTTCTTC
CDR3: CASSVHLAGGHGGDEQFF
size: .
D: TRBD2
J: TRBJ2-1
V: TRBV9

DNA: TGTGCCAGCACATCGCTCCCGCGCCCCCTCCACTTT
CDR3: CASTSLPRPLHF
size: .
D: .
J: TRBJ1-6
V: TRBV2

DNA: TGTGCCAGTAGTTCCTCTAGGACTGGAGACTACGAGCAGTACTTC
CDR3: CASSSSRTGDYEQYF
size: .
D: .
J: TRBJ2-7
V: TRBV19

DNA: TGTGCCAGCAGCCAAGGGCGTGGACAGGGGAGAATTACAACTGAAGCTTTCTTT
CDR3: CASSQGRGQGRITTEAFF
size: .
D: TRBD1
J: TRBJ1-1
V: TRBV11-1

DNA: TGTGCCAGCAGTTCCCCGGGACACAATCCGAACTTGTTCTTC
CDR3: CASSSPGHNPNLFF
size: .
D: .
J: TRBJ2-7
V: TRBV6-6

DNA: TGTGCCAGCCGACCGGGACAGGGGCGCGAAGGCAATCAGCCCCAGCATTTT
CDR3: CASRPGQGREGNQPQHF
size: .
D: TRBD1
J: TRBJ1-5
V: TRBV19

DNA: TGCGCCAGCAGTCAGGGACTGACGAGGAGTAGCACCGGGGAGCTGTTTTTT
CDR3: CASSQGLTRSSTGELFF
size: .
D: .
J: TRBJ2-2
V: TRBV5-1

DNA: TGTGCCAGCAGCTTGGGGGAGGCAGGGAGGAACACTGAAGCTTTCTTT
CDR3: CASSLGEAGRNTEAFF
size: .
D: .
J: TRBJ1-1
V: TRBV5-4